This T cell receptor beta chain was identified during a study of T cell changes during pregnancy in multiple sclerosis. Profiled with immunoSEQ multiplex PCR; TCRdb holds only in-frame clones, not every one. Of tens of thousands of clones detected, 80% to 90% appear once; the ten largest clones hold about 7%. Germline V lookup: CDR1 SGHKS, CDR2 YYEKEE (reference sequence). V dropped 4 bases and J dropped 8 bases, with 16 bases sitting between them. The CDR3 loop spans 14 amino acids. The specimen comprised CD8+ T cells from peripheral blood mononuclear cells, sampled in the first trimester of pregnancy. The rearrangement links TRBV5-5 to TRBJ2-1; tentative D call: TRBD2 (5 bases). This clonotype was obtained from a female donor with multiple sclerosis, enrolled in a pregnancy study. The CDR3 DNA reads as TGTGCCAGCAGCCCCTATGATAGCGAGCATGAGCAGTTCTTC. Translating it yields CASSPYDSEHEQFF.